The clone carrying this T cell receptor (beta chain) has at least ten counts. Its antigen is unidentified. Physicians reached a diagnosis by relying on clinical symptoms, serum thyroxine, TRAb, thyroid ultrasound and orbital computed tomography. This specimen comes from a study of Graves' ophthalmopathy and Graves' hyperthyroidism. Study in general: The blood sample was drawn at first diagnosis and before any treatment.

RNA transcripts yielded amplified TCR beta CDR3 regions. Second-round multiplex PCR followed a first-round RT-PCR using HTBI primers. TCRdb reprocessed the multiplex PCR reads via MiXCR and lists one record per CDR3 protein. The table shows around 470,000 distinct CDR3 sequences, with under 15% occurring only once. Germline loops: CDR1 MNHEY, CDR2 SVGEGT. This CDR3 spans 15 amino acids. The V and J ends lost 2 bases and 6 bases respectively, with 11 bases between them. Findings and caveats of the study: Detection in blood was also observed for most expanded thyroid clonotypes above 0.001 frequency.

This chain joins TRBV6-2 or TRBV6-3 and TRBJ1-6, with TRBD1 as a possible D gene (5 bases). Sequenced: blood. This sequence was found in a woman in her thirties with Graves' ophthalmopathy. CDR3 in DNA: TGTGCCAGCAGTTACACGGGACGGACTAATTCACCCCTCCACTTT. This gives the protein CASSYTGRTNSPLHF.